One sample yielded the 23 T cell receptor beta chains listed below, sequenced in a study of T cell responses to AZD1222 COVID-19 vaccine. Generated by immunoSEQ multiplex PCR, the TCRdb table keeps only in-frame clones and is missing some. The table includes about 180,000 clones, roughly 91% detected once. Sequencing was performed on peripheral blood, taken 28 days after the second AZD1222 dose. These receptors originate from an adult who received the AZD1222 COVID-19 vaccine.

CDR3 protein: CASSENFMNTEAFF. The CDR3 nucleotides read TGTGCCAGCAGTGAAAATTTCATGAACACTGAAGCTTTCTTT. The chain employs TRBV2 and TRBJ1-1; D is undetermined. This CDR3 is built from 14 residues. Germline CDR1 SNHLY, CDR2 FYNNEI. The V end lost 2 bases, the J end lost 0 bases, and 7 bases lay between the germline ends.

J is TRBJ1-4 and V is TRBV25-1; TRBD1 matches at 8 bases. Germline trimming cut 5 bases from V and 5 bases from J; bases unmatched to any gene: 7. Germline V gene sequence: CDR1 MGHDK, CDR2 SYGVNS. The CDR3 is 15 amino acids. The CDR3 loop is CASSPRTGINEKLFF. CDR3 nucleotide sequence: TGTGCCAGCAGTCCCCGGACAGGGATAAATGAAAAACTGTTTTTT.

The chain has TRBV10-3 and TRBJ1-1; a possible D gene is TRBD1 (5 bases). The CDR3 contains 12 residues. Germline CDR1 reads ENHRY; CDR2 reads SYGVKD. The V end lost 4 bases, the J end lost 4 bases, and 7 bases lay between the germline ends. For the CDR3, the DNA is TGTGCCATCAGTGGGGGGGGCACTGAAGCTTTCTTT. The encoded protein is CAISGGGTEAFF.

The CDR3 DNA sequence: TGCGCCAGCAGCCCCAGCGTTAGCGAGCCCTACGAGCAGTACTTC. Protein: CASSPSVSEPYEQYF. This sequence joins TRBV5-1 and TRBJ2-7; tentative D call: TRBD2 (5 bases). The V gene lost 4 bases and the J gene lost 2 bases, with 16 bases spanning the gap. Germline loops: CDR1 SGHRS, CDR2 YFSETQ. The CDR3 spans 15 residues.

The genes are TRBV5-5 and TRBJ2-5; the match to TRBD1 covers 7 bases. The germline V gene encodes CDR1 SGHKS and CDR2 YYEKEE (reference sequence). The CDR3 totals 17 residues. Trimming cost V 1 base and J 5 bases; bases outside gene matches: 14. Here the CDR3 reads CASSLYGQGVGRETQYF. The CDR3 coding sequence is TGTGCCAGCAGCTTGTACGGGCAGGGGGTTGGAAGGGAGACCCAGTACTTC.

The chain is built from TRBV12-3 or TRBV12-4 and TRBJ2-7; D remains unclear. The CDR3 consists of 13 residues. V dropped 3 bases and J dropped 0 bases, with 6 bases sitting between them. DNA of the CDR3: TGTGCCAGCAGTTTTCGGAGCTCCTACGAGCAGTACTTC. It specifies CASSFRSSYEQYF.

The CDR3 coding sequence is TGCGCCAGCAGTGACTCAACCGTTGAGCAGTTCTTC. Translated: CASSDSTVEQFF. V and J are TRBV10-1 and TRBJ2-1; D unresolved. The CDR3 is 12 amino acids. Between the trimmed V and J ends, which lost 3 bases and 9 bases, there was a span of 9 bases. Germline V gene data show CDR1 as WNHNN and CDR2 as SYGVQD (reference sequence).

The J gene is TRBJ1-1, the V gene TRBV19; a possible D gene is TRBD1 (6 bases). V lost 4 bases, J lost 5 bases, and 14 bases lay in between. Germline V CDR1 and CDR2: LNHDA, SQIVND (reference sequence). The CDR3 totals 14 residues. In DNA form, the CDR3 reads TGTGCCAGTAGTACCGTCGGGGGGCGGACTGAAGCTTTCTTT. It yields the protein CASSTVGGRTEAFF.

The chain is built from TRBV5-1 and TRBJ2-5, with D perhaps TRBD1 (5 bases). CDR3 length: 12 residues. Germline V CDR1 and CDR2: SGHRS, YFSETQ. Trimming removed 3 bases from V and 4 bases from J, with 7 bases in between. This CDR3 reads CASSSGSETQYF. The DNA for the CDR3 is TGCGCCAGCAGCTCAGGGTCAGAGACCCAGTACTTC.

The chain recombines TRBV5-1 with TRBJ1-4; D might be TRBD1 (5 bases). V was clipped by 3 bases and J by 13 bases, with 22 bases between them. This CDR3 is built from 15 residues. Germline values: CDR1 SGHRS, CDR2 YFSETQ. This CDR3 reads CASSWEGTTSGGLFF. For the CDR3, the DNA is TGCGCCAGCAGCTGGGAGGGGACGACCTCTGGGGGACTGTTTTTT.

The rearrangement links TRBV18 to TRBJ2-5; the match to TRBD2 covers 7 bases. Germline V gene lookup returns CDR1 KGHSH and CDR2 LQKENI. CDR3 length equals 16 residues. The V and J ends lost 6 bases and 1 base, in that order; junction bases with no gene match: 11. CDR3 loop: CASSRGTRGFQETQYF. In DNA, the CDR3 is TGTGCCAGCTCCCGAGGTACGCGGGGGTTCCAAGAGACCCAGTACTTC.

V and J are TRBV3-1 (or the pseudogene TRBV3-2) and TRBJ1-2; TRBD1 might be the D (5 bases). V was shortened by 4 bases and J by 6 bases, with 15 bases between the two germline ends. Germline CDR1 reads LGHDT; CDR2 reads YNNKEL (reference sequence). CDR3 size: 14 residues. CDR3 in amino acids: CASSPLQVTNGYTF. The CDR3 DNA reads TGTGCCAGCAGCCCGCTACAGGTTACGAATGGCTACACCTTC.

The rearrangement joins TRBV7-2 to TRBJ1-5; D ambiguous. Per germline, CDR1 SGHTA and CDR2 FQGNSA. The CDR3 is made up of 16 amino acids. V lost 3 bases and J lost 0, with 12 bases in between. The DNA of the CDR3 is TGTGCCAGCAGCTTCGATCTGGGAACTAGCAATCAGCCCCAGCATTTT. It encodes CASSFDLGTSNQPQHF.

The CDR3 DNA reads TGTGCCAGCAGTTACCCCTCATCCGGTACCTCTAACACCGGGGAGCTGTTTTTT. Amino acid sequence: CASSYPSSGTSNTGELFF. The V call is TRBV6-7, the J call TRBJ2-2; D not resolved. TRBV6-7 has ORF status, its function being uncertain. V was shortened by 2 bases and J by 2 bases, with 18 bases between the two germline ends. The length of the CDR3 is 18 residues.

The CDR3 sequence: CASSYGGSSYNEQFF. The CDR3 nucleotides are TGTGCCAGCAGTTACGGCGGGAGCTCCTACAATGAGCAGTTCTTC. The chain recombines TRBV6-5 with TRBJ2-1; 7 bases align to TRBD2. Germline V lookup: CDR1 MNHEY, CDR2 SVGAGI. Losses at the gene ends were 2 bases for V and 0 bases for J; bases not matched to a gene: 1. The CDR3 consists of 15 residues.

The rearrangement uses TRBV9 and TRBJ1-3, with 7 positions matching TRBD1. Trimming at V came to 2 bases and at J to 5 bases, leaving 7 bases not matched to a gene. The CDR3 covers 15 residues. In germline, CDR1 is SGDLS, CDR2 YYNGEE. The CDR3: CASSVERGLRNTIYF. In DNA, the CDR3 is TGTGCCAGCAGCGTGGAGAGGGGGCTTAGAAACACCATATATTTT.

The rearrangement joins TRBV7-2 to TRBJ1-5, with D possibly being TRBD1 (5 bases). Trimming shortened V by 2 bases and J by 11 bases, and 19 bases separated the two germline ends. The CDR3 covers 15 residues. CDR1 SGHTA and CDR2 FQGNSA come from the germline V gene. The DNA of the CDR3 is TGTGCCAGCAGCTTATCGGGGGGGGACTTATCAGCCCAGCATTTT. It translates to CASSLSGGDLSAQHF.

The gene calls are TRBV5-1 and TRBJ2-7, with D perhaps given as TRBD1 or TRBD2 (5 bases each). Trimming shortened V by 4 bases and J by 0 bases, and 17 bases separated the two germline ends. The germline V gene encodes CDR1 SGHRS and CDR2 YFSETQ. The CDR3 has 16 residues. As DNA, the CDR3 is TGCGCCAGCAGCCCTAGCAGGGAACCCCTCTCCTACGAGCAGTACTTC. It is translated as CASSPSREPLSYEQYF. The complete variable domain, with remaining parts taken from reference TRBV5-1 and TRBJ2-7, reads KAGVTQTPRYLIKTRGQQVTLSCSPISGHRSVSWYQQTPGQGLQFLFEYFSETQRNKGNFPGRFSGRQFSNSRSEMNVSTLELGDSALYLCASSPSREPLSYEQYFGPGTRLTVT.

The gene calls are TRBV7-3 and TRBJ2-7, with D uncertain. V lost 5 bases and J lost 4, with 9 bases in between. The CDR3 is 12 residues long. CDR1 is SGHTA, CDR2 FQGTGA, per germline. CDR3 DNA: TGTGCCAGCAGCCCCTTCAGATACGAGCAGTACTTC. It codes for CASSPFRYEQYF.

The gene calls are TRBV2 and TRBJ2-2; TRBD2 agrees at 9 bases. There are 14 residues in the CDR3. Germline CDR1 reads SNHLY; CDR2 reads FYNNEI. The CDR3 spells CATRRGGDTGELFF. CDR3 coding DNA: TGTGCTACCCGGCGGGGGGGCGACACCGGGGAGCTGTTTTTT.

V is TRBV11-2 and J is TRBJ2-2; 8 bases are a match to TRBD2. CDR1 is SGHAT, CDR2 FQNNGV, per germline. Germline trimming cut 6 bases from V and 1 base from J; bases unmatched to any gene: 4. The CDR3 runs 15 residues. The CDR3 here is CASRRAGENTGELFF. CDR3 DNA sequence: TGTGCCAGCAGACGAGCGGGGGAGAACACCGGGGAGCTGTTTTTT.

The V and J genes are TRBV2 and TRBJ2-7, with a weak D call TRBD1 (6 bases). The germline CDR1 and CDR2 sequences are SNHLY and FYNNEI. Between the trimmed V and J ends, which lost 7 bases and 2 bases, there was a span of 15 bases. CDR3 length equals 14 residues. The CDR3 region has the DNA TGTGCCAGCAAACCCCGCGGACAGACCTACGAGCAGTACTTC. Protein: CASKPRGQTYEQYF. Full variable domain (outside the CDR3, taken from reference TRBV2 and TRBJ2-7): EPEVTQTPSHQVTQMGQEVILRCVPISNHLYFYWYRQILGQKVEFLVSFYNNEISEKSEIFDDQFSVERPDGSNFTLKIRSTKLEDSAMYFCASKPRGQTYEQYFGPGTRLTVT.

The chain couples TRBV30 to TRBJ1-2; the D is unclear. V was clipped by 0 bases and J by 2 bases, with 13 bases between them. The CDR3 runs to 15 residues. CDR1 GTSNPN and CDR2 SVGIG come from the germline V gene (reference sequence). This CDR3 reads CAWSVGPQENYGYTF. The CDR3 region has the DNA TGTGCCTGGAGTGTAGGGCCCCAGGAAAACTATGGCTACACCTTC.